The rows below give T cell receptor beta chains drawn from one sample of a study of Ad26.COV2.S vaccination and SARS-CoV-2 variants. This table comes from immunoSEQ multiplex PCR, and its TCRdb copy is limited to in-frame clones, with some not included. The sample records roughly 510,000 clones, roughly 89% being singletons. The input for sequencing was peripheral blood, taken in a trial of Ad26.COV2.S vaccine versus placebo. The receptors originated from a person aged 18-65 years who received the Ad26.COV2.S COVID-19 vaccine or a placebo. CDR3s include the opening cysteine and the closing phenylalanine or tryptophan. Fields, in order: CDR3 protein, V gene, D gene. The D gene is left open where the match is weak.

CDR3aa: CATSRDLAGAYEQYF
v_gene: TRBV15
d_gene: TRBD2

CDR3aa: CSVAIAVSYNEQFF
v_gene: TRBV29-1
d_gene: -

CDR3aa: CASSGGRGATGEQFF
v_gene: TRBV19
d_gene: TRBD2

CDR3aa: CATSRDRGDEAFF
v_gene: TRBV15
d_gene: -

CDR3aa: CSVVLRSSYNEQFF
v_gene: TRBV29-1
d_gene: -

CDR3aa: CASSDRPSGGPQHF
v_gene: TRBV9
d_gene: TRBD1

CDR3aa: CASSLSSGKQETQYF
v_gene: TRBV5-4
d_gene: TRBD2

CDR3aa: CASSFTGSVTNTQYF
v_gene: TRBV11-2
d_gene: -

CDR3aa: CASSAPGSVYTEAFF
v_gene: TRBV9
d_gene: -

CDR3aa: CASSSGPNQPQHF
v_gene: TRBV5-6
d_gene: -

CDR3aa: CAWSNHGQGTYEQYF
v_gene: TRBV30
d_gene: TRBD1

CDR3aa: CASSQALIGAGQNTEAFF
v_gene: TRBV4-3
d_gene: -

CDR3aa: CASSPARRLQETQYF
v_gene: TRBV27
d_gene: -

CDR3aa: CASSSTGRSSYNEQFF
v_gene: TRBV6-6
d_gene: TRBD1

CDR3aa: CASIDRGADQPQHF
v_gene: TRBV6-4
d_gene: TRBD1

CDR3aa: CASSQDQGGRRSPLHF
v_gene: TRBV4-2
d_gene: -

CDR3aa: CASSPTGVTGELFF
v_gene: TRBV6-2/TRBV6-3
d_gene: TRBD1

CDR3aa: CASRTGTYNEQFF
v_gene: TRBV3-1/TRBV3-2
d_gene: -

CDR3aa: CASSRTSGSYNEQFF
v_gene: TRBV19
d_gene: TRBD2

CDR3aa: CASSQPGTLKGAFF
v_gene: TRBV4-1
d_gene: -

CDR3aa: CSGTSGEGYEQYF
v_gene: TRBV29-1
d_gene: TRBD2